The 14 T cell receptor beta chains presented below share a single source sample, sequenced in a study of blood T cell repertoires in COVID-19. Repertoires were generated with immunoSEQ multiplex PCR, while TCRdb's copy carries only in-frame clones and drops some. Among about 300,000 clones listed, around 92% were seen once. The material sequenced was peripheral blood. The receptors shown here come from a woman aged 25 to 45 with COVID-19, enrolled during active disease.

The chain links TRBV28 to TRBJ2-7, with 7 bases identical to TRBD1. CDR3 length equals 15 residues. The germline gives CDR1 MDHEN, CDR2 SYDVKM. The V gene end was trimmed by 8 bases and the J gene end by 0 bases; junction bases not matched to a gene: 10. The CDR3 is CASSKRGPSSYEQYV. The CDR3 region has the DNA TGTGCCAGCTCTAAAAGGGGGCCCAGCTCCTACGAGCAGTACGTC.

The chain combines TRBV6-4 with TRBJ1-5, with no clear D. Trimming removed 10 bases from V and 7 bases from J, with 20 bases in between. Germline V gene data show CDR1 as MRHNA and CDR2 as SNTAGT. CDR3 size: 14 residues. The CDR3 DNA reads TGTGCCATCCGGGTAAGAGAAACGGAACAGCCCCAGCATTTT. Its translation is CAIRVRETEQPQHF.

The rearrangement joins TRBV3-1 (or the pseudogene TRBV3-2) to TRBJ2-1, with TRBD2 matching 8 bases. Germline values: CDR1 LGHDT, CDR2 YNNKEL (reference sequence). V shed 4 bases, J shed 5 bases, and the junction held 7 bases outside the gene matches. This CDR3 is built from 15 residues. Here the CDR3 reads CASSLIAGFDNEQFF. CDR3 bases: TGTGCCAGCAGCCTCATAGCGGGGTTCGACAATGAGCAGTTCTTC.

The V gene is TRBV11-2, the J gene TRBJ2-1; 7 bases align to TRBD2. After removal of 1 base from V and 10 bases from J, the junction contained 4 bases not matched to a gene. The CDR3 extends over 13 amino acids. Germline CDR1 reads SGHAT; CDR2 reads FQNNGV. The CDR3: CASSLVGSGEQFF. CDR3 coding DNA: TGTGCCAGCAGCTTAGTTGGTAGCGGGGAGCAGTTCTTC.

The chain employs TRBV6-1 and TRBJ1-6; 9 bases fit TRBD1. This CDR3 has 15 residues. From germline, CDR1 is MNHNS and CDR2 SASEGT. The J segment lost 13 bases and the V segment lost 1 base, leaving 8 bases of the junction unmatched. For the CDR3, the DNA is TGTGCCAGCAGTGAAGAAGGACAGGGGCTTCGTCCCCTCCACTTT. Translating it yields CASSEEGQGLRPLHF.

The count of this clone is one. The CDR3 DNA reads TGTGCCAGCACCCCGTGGGGGGACAGCTACGAGCAGTACTTC. Residues: CASTPWGDSYEQYF. The rearrangement joins TRBV12-1 to TRBJ2-7; TRBD1 is taken as the D call from the table, unchecked against the DNA. TRBV12-1 is a pseudogene segment. The CDR3 loop spans 14 amino acids.

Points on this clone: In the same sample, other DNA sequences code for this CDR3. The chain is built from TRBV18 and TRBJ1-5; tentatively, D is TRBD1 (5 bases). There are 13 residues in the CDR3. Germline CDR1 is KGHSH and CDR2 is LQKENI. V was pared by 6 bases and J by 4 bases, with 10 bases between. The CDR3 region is CASSPDRNQPQHF. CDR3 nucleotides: TGTGCCAGCTCTCCCGACAGAAATCAGCCCCAGCATTTT.

CDR3 in DNA: TGTGCCAGCAGCCCGAGACCTAGCGCCCGCACAGATACGCAGTATTTT. The encoded protein is CASSPRPSARTDTQYF. This rearrangement joins TRBV7-2 to TRBJ2-3; D possibly corresponds to TRBD2 (6 bases). The CDR3 is 16 amino acids. Germline V gene sequence: CDR1 SGHTA, CDR2 FQGNSA. Between the trimmed V and J ends, which lost 5 bases and 1 base, there was a span of 16 bases.

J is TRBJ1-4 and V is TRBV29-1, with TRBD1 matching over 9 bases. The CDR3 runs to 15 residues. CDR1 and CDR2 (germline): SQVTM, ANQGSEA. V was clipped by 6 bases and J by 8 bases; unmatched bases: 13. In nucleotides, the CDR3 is TGCAGCGTAGAGTTCGACAGGGGGTTAAACGAAAAACTGTTTTTT. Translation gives CSVEFDRGLNEKLFF.

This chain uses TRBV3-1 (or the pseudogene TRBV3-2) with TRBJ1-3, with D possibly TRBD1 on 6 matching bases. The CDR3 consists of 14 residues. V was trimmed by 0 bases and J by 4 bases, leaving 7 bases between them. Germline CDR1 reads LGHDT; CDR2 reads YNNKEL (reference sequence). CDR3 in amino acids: CASSQEGTGNTIYF. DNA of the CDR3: TGTGCCAGCAGCCAAGAGGGGACAGGAAACACCATATATTTT.

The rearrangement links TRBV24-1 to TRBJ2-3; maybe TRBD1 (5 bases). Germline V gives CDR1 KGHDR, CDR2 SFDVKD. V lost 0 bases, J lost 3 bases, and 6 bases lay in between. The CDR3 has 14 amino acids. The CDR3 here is CATSDLRGTDTQYF. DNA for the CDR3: TGTGCCACCAGTGATTTGAGGGGAACAGATACGCAGTATTTT.

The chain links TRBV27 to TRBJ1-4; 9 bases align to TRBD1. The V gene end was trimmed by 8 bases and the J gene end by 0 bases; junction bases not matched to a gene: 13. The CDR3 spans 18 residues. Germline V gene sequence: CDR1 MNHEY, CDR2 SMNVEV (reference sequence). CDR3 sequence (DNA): TGTGCCAGCTACGGTAAAGGACAGGGGCTTGCAACTAATGAAAAACTGTTTTTT. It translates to CASYGKGQGLATNEKLFF.

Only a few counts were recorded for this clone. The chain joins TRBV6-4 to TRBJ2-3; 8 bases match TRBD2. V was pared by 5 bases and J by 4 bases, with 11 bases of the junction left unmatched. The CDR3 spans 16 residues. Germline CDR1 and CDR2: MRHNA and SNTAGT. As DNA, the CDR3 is TGTGCCAGCAGTCCCGGACGGGGGGGCGCCTCAGATACGCAGTATTTT. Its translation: CASSPGRGGASDTQYF.

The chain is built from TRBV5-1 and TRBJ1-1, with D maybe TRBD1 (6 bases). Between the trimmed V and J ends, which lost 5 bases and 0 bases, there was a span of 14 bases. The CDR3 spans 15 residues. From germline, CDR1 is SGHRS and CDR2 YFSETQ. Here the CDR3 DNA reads TGCGCCAGCAGTTCTACTACAGGGATGAACACTGAAGCTTTCTTT. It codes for CASSSTTGMNTEAFF.